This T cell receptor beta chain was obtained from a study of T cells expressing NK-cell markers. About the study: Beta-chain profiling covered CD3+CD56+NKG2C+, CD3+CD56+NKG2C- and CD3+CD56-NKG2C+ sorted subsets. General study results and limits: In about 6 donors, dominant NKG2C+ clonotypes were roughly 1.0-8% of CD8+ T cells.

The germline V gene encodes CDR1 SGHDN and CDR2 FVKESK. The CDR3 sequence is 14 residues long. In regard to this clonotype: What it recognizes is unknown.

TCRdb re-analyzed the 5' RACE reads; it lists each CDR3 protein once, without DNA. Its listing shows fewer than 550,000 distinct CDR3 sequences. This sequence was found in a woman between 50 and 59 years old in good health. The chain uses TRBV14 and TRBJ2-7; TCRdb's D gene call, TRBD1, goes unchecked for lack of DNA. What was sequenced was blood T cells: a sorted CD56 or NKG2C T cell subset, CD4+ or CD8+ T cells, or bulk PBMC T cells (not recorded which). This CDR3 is CASSPGPGPNEQYF.